This T cell receptor beta chain emerged from a study of molecular identifiers for immune sequencing clone quantification. Germline V gene sequence: CDR1 SEHNR, CDR2 FQNEAQ (reference sequence). This CDR3 is built from 17 residues. V lost 4 bases and J lost 7; bases outside the gene matches: 13. This clonotype was recorded many times. Antigen specificity is unknown. Using its own MiXCR run on the PCR reads, TCRdb lists one record per CDR3 protein. The sample yields some 650,000 distinct CDR3 sequences, 20% seen once. Broader study findings: Effector cells kept over 99% of their molecules in clones above 20 RNA copies, while naive cells kept under 1% there.

This chain joins TRBV7-9 and TRBJ1-6; 7 bases are a match to TRBD1. The sequenced sample consisted of naive CD8+ T cells from blood, with Jurkat cell RNA spiked in. Subset specified: FACS-sorted CD8+CD4-CCR7+CD45RA+ naive T cells. The receptor's source is a human donor in good health. Some libraries in this study had Jurkat cell RNA spiked in. The CDR3 sequence: CASSYRMETGLNSPLHF. The CDR3 DNA is TGTGCCAGCAGCTACAGGATGGAGACAGGGCTCAATTCACCCCTCCACTTT.